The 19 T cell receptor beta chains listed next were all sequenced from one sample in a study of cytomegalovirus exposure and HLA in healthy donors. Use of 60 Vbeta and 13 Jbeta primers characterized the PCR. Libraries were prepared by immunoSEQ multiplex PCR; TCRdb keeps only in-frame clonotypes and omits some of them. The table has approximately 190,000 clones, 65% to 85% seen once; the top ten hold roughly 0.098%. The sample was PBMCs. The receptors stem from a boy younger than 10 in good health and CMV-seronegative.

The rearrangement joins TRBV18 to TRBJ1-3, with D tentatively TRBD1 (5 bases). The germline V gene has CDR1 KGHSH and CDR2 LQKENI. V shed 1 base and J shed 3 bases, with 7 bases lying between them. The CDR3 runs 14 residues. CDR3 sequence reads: CASSPRGGGNTIYF. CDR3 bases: TGTGCCAGCTCACCACGGGGCGGTGGAAACACCATATATTTT.

The CDR3 nucleotides are TGTGCCAGCAGTGAAGCTAGTTGGTTGGATACGCAGTATTTT. It encodes CASSEASWLDTQYF. The chain recombines TRBV2 with TRBJ2-3, with D uncertain. The V end lost 0 bases, the J end lost 6 bases, and 10 bases lay between the germline ends. CDR1 and CDR2 (germline): SNHLY, FYNNEI. The CDR3 length is 14 residues.

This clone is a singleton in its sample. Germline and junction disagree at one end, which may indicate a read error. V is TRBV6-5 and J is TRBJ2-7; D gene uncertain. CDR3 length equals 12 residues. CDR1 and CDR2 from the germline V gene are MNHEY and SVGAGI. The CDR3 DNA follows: TGTGCCACCAGTAGTAGCTCCTACGAGCAGTACTTC. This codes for CATSSSSYEQYF.

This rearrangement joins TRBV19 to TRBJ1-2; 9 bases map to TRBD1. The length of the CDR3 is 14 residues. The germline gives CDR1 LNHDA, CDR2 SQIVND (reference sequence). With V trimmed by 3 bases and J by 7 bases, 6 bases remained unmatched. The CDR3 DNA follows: TGTGCCAGTAGTATCGGGACAGGGCACCGTGGCTACACCTTC. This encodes CASSIGTGHRGYTF. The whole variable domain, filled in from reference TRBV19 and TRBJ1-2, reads DGGITQSPKYLFRKEGQNVTLSCEQNLNHDAMYWYRQDPGQGLRLIYYSQIVNDFQKGDIAEGYSVSREKKESFPLTVTSAQKNPTAFYLCASSIGTGHRGYTFGSGTRLTVV.

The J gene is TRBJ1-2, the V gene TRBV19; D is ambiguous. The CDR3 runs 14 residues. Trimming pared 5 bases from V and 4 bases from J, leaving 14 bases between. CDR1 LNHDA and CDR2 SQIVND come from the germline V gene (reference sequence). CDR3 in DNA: TGTGCCAGTAGTCACCCTCTGGGCCTCTATGGCTACACCTTC. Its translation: CASSHPLGLYGYTF.

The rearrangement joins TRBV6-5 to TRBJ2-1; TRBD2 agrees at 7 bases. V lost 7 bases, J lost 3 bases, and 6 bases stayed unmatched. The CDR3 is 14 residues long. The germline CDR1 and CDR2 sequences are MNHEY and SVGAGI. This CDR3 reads CASTFGGGYNEQFF. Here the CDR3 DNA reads TGTGCCAGCACATTCGGCGGGGGCTACAATGAGCAGTTCTTC.

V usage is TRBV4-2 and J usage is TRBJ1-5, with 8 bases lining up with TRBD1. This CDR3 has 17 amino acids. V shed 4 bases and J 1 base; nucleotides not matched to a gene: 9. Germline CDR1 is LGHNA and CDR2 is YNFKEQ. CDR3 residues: CASSPTPDRESNQPQHF. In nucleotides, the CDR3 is TGTGCCAGCAGCCCCACACCGGACAGGGAGAGCAATCAGCCCCAGCATTTT.

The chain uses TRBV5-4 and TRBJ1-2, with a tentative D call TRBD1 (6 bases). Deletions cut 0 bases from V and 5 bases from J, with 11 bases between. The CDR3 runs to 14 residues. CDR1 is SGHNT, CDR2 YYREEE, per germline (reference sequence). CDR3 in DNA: TGTGCCAGCAGCTTGGCTGGACAGCCTTATGGCTACACCTTC. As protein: CASSLAGQPYGYTF.

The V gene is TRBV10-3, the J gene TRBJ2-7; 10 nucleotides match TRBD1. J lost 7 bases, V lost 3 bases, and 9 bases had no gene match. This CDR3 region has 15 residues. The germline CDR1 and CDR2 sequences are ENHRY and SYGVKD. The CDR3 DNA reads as TGTGCCATCAGTGAAAACTGGGACAGGGGTGGAGAGCAGTACTTC. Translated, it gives CAISENWDRGGEQYF.

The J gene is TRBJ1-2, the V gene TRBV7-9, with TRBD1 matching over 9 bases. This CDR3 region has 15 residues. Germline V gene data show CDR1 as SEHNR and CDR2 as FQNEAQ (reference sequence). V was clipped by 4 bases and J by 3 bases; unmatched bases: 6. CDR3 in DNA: TGTGCCAGCAGCTCGGACAGGGGCCGAGACTATGGCTACACCTTC. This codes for CASSSDRGRDYGYTF.

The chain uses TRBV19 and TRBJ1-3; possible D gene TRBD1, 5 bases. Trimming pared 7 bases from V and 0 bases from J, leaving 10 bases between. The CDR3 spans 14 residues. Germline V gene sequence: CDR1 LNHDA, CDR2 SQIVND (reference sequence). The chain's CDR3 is CASTGQVSGNTIYF. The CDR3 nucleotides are TGTGCCAGTACCGGACAAGTCTCTGGAAACACCATATATTTT.

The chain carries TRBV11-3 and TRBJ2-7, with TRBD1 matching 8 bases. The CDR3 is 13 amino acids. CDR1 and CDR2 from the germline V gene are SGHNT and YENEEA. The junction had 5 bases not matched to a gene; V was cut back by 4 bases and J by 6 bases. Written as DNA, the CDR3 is TGTGCCAGCAGCTCCGACAGGGGAGGCGAGCAGTACTTC. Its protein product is CASSSDRGGEQYF. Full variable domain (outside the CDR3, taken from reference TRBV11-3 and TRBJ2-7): EAGVVQSPRYKIIEKKQPVAFWCNPISGHNTLYWYLQNLGQGPELLIRYENEEAVDDSQLPKDRFSAERLKGVDSTLKIQPAELGDSAVYLCASSSDRGGEQYFGPGTRLTVT.

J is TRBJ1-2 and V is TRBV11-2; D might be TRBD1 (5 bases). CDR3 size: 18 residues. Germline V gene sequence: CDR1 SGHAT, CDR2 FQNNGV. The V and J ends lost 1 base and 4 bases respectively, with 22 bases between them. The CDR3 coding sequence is TGTGCCAGCAGCTTAGCTGACTGGAGGCTGGGGGGACGCTATGGCTACACCTTC. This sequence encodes CASSLADWRLGGRYGYTF.

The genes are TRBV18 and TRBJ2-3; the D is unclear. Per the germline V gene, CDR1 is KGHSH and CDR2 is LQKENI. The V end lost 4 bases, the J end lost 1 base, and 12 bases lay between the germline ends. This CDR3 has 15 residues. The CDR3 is CASSLLSSGTDTQYF. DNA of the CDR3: TGTGCCAGCTCACTTTTGTCCTCCGGCACAGATACGCAGTATTTT.

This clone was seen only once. CDR3 nucleotide sequence: TGTGCCAGCAGCTTGGGGCTAGCGGGGGGGGACACCGGGGAGCTGTTTTTT. Protein sequence: CASSLGLAGGDTGELFF. The chain joins TRBV5-4 to TRBJ2-2; 12 bases fit TRBD2. V gave up 0 bases and J gave up 3 bases; unmatched junction bases: 3. Germline CDR1 SGHNT, CDR2 YYREEE (reference sequence). This CDR3 is 17 amino acids long. Complete variable domain (other parts from reference TRBV5-4 and TRBJ2-2): ETGVTQSPTHLIKTRGQQVTLRCSSQSGHNTVSWYQQALGQGPQFIFQYYREEENGRGNFPPRFSGLQFPNYSSELNVNALELDDSALYLCASSLGLAGGDTGELFFGEGSRLTVL.

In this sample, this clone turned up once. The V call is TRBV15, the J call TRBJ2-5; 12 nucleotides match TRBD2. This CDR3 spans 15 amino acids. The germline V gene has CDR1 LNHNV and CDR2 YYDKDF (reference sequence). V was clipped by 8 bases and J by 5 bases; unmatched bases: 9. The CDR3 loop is CATAGGLAGMETQYF. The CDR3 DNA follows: TGTGCCACCGCGGGTGGACTAGCGGGGATGGAGACCCAGTACTTC.

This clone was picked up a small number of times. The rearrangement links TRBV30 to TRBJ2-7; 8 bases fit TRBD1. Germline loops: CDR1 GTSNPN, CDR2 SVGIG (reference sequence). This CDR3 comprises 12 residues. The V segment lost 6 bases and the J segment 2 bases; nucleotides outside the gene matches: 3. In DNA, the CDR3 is TGTGCCTGTGGGACAGGACCCTACGAGCAGTACTTC. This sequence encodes CACGTGPYEQYF. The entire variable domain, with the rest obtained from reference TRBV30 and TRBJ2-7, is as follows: SQTIHQWPATLVQPVGSPLSLECTVEGTSNPNLYWYRQAAGRGLQLLFYSVGIGQISSEVPQNLSASRPQDRQFILSSKKLLLSDSGFYLCACGTGPYEQYFGPGTRLTVT.

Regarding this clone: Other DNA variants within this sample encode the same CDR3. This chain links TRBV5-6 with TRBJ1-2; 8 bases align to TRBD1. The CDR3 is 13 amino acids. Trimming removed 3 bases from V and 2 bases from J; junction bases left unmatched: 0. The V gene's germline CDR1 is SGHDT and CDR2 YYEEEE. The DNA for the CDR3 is TGTGCCAGCAGCTGGGACAGGAACTATGGCTACACCTTC. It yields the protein CASSWDRNYGYTF. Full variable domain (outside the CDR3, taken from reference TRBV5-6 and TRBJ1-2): DAGVTQSPTHLIKTRGQQVTLRCSPKSGHDTVSWYQQALGQGPQFIFQYYEEEERQRGNFPDRFSGHQFPNYSSELNVNALLLGDSALYLCASSWDRNYGYTFGSGTRLTVV.

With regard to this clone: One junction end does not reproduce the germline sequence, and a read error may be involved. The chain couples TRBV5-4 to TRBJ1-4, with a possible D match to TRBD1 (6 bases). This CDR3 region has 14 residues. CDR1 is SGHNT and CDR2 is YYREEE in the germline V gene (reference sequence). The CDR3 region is CANSSGQLNEKLFF. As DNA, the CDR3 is TGTGCCAACAGCTCAGGACAGCTTAATGAAAAACTGTTTTTT.